This TCR beta chain originates from a study of beta chain features in type 1 diabetes. Study-level points and caveats: Patients with Type 1 diabetes showed moderately but significantly shorter TCRB CDR3s in all four CD4+ subsets.

Every isolated RNA sample was fully reverse transcribed, so sequencing captured expressed TCRB transcripts. The assay was immunoSEQ multiplex PCR, and TCRdb's table has in-frame clones only and misses some. The sample contains 860,000 or so clones, roughly a sixth of which appear only once. Via CD45RO/CCR7/CD25/CD127/CD95/CD27, cells of the CD4+ naive, central memory, regulatory and stem cell-like memory subsets were sorted. Every sorted population was more than 95% pure. Comment on this clone: Its target is unknown.

Trimming took off 2 bases at V and 4 bases at J, with 7 bases between the two ends. The CDR3 spans 13 residues. Per germline, CDR1 SGHTA and CDR2 FQGTGA. The V call is TRBV7-3, the J call TRBJ2-3; no clear D. Input material: naive CD4+ T cells from blood. The TCR sequence derives from a woman aged 18-29 years in good health. CDR3 in amino acids: CASSLYGPDTQYF. The CDR3, as DNA: TGTGCCAGCAGCTTATACGGTCCAGATACGCAGTATTTT.